One sample yielded the 4 T cell receptor beta chains listed below, sequenced in a study of T cells after yellow fever vaccination (dated by TCRdb to between 2018 and 2020). The sample's treatment or condition, from its label and the paper: live attenuated yellow fever vaccine strain. Library creation used 5' RACE. TCRdb records Illumina HiSeq 2500 as the sequencer. TCRdb itself trimmed the public reads at Q25 with fastp, ran MiXCR and retained productive beta chains. Rows are unified per CDR3 protein, each entry keeping the most common DNA and genes. The sample table shows about 630,000 distinct CDR3 sequences, and roughly 12% are seen once. The biggest ten clones account for 15% of the sample. Sequencing was performed on PBMCs, taken on the day of the yellow fever booster vaccination. Receptors originate from a man aged 25 to 40 who received the YFV17D yellow fever vaccine.

This clonotype was detected many times. This chain joins TRBV6-2 or TRBV6-3 and TRBJ2-1; D perhaps matches TRBD2 (5 bases). The CDR3 runs to 14 residues. The V end was cut by 5 bases, the J end by 0 bases, with 8 bases between. Per germline, CDR1 MNHEY and CDR2 SVGEGT. As DNA, the CDR3 is TGTGCCAGCAGTCCCACTAGCTCCTACAATGAGCAGTTCTTC. Protein product: CASSPTSSYNEQFF.

There are a few counts of this clonotype. J is TRBJ2-1 and V is TRBV4-3; D could derive from TRBD1 or TRBD2 (5 bases each). In germline, CDR1 is LGHNA, CDR2 YSLEER. V was trimmed by 0 bases and J by 2 bases, leaving 11 bases between them. The CDR3 consists of 16 residues. Here the CDR3 DNA reads TGCGCCAGCAGCCAAGAGGGGCTAGCCCCCTACAATGAGCAGTTCTTC. This sequence encodes CASSQEGLAPYNEQFF.

There are a few counts of this clonotype. The chain links TRBV11-2 to TRBJ2-2; D may correspond to TRBD1 or TRBD2 (5 bases each). CDR1 SGHAT and CDR2 FQNNGV come from the germline V gene. V was shortened by 5 bases and J by 2 bases, with 12 bases between the two germline ends. The CDR3 length is 15 residues. As DNA, the CDR3 is TGTGCCAGCAGCAAGGGACCCCTTAACACCGGGGAGCTGTTTTTT. Protein sequence: CASSKGPLNTGELFF.

This clonotype was counted only a few times. The chain uses TRBV12-3 or TRBV12-4 and TRBJ1-1; TRBD1 is a possible D gene (6 bases). The ends were cut back, 7 bases at V and 8 bases at J, with 11 bases in the middle. This CDR3 has 11 amino acids. DNA of the CDR3: TGTGCCAGCACACACGGGACAGAAGCTTTCTTT. Translated, it gives CASTHGTEAFF.